This paragraph reports one TCR beta chain. Its antigen is not yet known. No clone much larger than this one lies a single base away; base qualities are absent. TCRbeta CDR3 regions were amplified from genomic DNA by means of the immunoSEQ Assay, a bias-controlled multiplex PCR. The original pipeline was this. Nucleated cell counts per sample were estimated from amplification of reference gene primers within the assay. Sequence reads were collapsed and filtered to measure the absolute abundance of every unique TCRbeta CDR3 rearrangement. Productive Simpson clonality was computed per sample as the square root of Simpson's diversity index over productive rearrangements. The immuneACCESS repertoire file appears here via TCRdb, limited to in-frame rearrangements. These files lack a portion of the clones; in checked studies, under half of the deficit traces to unresolved V genes, and the cause of the others is not known. D and trimming were read from the DNA, whereas the V and J calls and clone size are those reported in that table. Present in this sample are under 150,000 clones, approximately 68% of which were seen just once. Of the sample, 2% to 2.5% falls within the top ten clones.

The data were taken from a study of blood T cell repertoires in COVID-19 (dated by TCRdb to about 2020). For the wider study: Collaborator samples came from the United States, Italy and Spain and covered acute and convalescent phases of COVID-19. Deeply sampled blood TCRbeta repertoires from subjects exposed to, actively infected with, or recovered from COVID-19 were included in the dataset. The repertoires were made available in a free public database intended to serve as a resource for research on the immune response to SARS-CoV-2. The prospective study material was composed of cDNA or gDNA derived from T cells, B-cell-depleted T cells, or PBMCs. Where HLA class I and class II types were available, the types were taken from metadata supplied by the sample provider, not from assay-based typing. Samples were obtained from the ongoing ImmuneRACE study (first 160 participants) and from 1,000 to 1,500 subjects provided by 6 global collaborators. Nearly every sample came with metadata listing a de-identified subject ID, COVID-19 status, age in years and sex.

The CDR3 starts with the cysteine, ends with the phenylalanine, and has 19 residues. Only CDR3 DNA is held: 57 bases, read in frame from base 1. V is trimmed back by 1 base and J by 1 base, and the junction contains 12 bases that no gene match accounts for. CDR1 and CDR2 (SNHLY, FYNNEI) derive from the germline V gene. General conclusions and limits of the study: The quantity of clinical and demographic metadata differed by source and by participant and was supplied without curation.

Collaborating institutions collected whole blood in K2EDTA tubes following their own protocols. For TCRbeta analysis, collaborators shipped samples as frozen whole blood, isolated PBMCs, or DNA extracted from either of those sample types. The source is a woman in her 70s with acute or convalescent COVID-19. The rearrangement joined TRBV2 to TRBJ2-7; 11 junctional bases match TRBD1. The specimen was peripheral blood. The DNA sequence is TGTGCCAGCAGTGAAGGACGCGGCCAAGGGGACAGGGGGTCCTACGAGCAGTACTTC. Its translation is CASSEGRGQGDRGSYEQYF.